This TCR beta chain was recovered during a study of graft-versus-host responses after intestinal transplantation. Study information: The transplants performed in recipients were multivisceral, liver-intestinal, or isolated intestinal. The whole recipient group had anti-thymocyte globulin induction followed by tacrolimus and steroids for around 3 years. Study-level findings and limits: GvH clones were identified in recipient marrow, with some first appearing in ileum or blood.

This clone was picked up a small number of times. The antigen is undetermined. The data were produced by immunoSEQ multiplex PCR, yet TCRdb's version contains in-frame clones alone and is incomplete. Of about 89,000 clones detected, just over 90% appear once; the ten largest clones hold about 2%. The CDR3 contains 13 residues. The germline CDR1 and CDR2 sequences are LGHNA and YSLEER. The V end was cut by 4 bases, the J end by 4 bases, with 10 bases between. The V call is TRBV4-3, the J call TRBJ1-1; tentative D call: TRBD1 (5 bases). This TCR came from a human donor who received an intestinal transplant. This material consisted of unstimulated CD8+ T cells sorted from spleen or lymph node cells, taken before intestinal transplant. The CDR3 loop reads CASSLGQGTEAFF. CDR3 DNA sequence: TGCGCCAGCAGCCTGGGCCAGGGCACTGAAGCTTTCTTT.